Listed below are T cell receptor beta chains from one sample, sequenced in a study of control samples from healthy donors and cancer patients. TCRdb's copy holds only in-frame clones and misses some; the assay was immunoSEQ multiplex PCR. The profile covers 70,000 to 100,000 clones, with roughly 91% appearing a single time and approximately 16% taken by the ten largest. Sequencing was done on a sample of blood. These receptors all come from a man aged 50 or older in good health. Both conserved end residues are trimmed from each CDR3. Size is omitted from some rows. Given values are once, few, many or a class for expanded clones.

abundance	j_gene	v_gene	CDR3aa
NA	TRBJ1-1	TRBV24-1	ATRNSGVTEAF
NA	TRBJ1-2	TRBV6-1	ASSEASPGSTGGKDGYT
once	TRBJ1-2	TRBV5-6	ASITQGLENYGYT
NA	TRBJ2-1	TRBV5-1	ASSYISNEQF
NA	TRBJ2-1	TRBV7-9	ASSLGLSGNNYNEQF
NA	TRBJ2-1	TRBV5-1	ASSKSGGANEQF
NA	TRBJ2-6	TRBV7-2	ASSLAPAGANVLT
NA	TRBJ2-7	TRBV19	ASSFWSSYEQY
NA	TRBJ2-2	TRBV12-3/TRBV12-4	ASSLSAAGELF
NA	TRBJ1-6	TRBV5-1	ASSFGEDSPLH
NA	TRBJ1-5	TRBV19	ASSKDGGQPQH
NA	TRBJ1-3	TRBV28	ASSLGSSWGGNTIY
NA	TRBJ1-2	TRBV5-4	ASSFGRVSGYT
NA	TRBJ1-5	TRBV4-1	ASSQVTGGIGPQH
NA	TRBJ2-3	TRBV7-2	ASSLVATGDTQY
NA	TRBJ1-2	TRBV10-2	ASSESGDSYGYT
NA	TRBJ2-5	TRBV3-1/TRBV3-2	ASSPRTRPQETQY
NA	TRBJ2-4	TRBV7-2	ASRSTVEAKNIQY
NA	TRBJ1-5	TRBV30	AWSKDSNQPQH
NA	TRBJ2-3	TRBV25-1	ASSEDQSTDTQY
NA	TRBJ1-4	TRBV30	AWSGQRNEKLF
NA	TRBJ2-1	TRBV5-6	ASTRGGRAGEQF
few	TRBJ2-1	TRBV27	ASSFSGGEQF
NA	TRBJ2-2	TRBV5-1	ASSLGGGNTGELF
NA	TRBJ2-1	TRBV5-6	ASSTGLVSSHYNEQF
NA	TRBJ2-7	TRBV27	ASSLDRGEQY
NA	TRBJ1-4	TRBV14	ASSRSPLREKLF
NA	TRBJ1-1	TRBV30	AWSVEGYTEAF
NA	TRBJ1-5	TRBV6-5	ASLGSSNQPQH
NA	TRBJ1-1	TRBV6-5	ASSYSTVNTEAF
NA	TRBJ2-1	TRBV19	ASRRGMGQYNEQF
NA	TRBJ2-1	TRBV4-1	ASSQGQNMIEQF
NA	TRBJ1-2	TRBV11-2	ASSAGMTYNGYT
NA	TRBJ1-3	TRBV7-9	ASSPEQIASVENTIY
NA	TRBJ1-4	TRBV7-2	ASSLGALFSEKLF
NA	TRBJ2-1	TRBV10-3	AISESRDSVYNEQF
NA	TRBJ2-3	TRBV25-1	ASSGGQFWGTDTQY
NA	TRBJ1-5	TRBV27	ASSLNGNSNQPQH